The clone carrying this T cell receptor (beta chain) was observed a few times. The source of the sample is a study of T cells after posttransplantation cyclophosphamide. The table came from immunoSEQ multiplex PCR; TCRdb's copy has only in-frame clones and leaves some out. This repertoire holds about 36,000 clones, and none appear only once. Source material: PBMCs. The receptor comes from a girl aged 5-17 years in good health, CMV-negative, and a related stem cell transplant donor.

The CDR3 spells CASSLRVQGQPGYTF. In nucleotides, the CDR3 is TGTGCCAGCAGTTTACGTGTCCAGGGACAACCCGGCTACACCTTC. The V and J genes are TRBV27 and TRBJ1-2; tentative D call: TRBD1 (6 bases). Germline V gene data show CDR1 as MNHEY and CDR2 as SMNVEV (reference sequence). The CDR3 length is 15 residues. V was pared by 2 bases and J by 8 bases, with 18 bases between.